Presented here are 9 T cell receptor beta chains from one specimen sequenced in a study of blood T cell repertoires in COVID-19. Data came from immunoSEQ multiplex PCR; TCRdb stores just in-frame clones and leaves some out. The table has 34,000 or so clones, 90% to 95% seen once; the top ten hold 35% to 50%. Specimen: peripheral blood. The receptors derive from a man aged 55 to 69 with active or convalescent COVID-19.

The chain recombines TRBV2 with TRBJ2-1; 9 bases align to TRBD1. J was trimmed by 8 bases and V by 7 bases; bases with no gene match: 6. Germline V gene sequence: CDR1 SNHLY, CDR2 FYNNEI. The CDR3 contains 13 residues. The CDR3 sequence: CASTWDREDEQFF. CDR3 bases: TGTGCCAGCACCTGGGACAGGGAAGATGAGCAGTTCTTC.

This clone was recorded only once. V and J are TRBV28 and TRBJ2-7; D remains ambiguous. The CDR3 consists of 14 residues. Germline V CDR1 and CDR2: MDHEN, SYDVKM. Trimming left V 7 bases short and J 2 bases short, with 15 bases between. The CDR3 sequence is CASIGGSSPYEQYF. DNA of the CDR3: TGTGCCAGCATCGGCGGTAGTTCCCCCTACGAGCAGTACTTC.

The CDR3 bases are TGTGCCAGCTCACCCTCCACTAGCGGGAGCTACTACAATGAGCAGTTCTTC. Translated: CASSPSTSGSYYNEQFF. The chain recombines TRBV18 with TRBJ2-1, with 11 bases matching TRBD2. This CDR3 has 17 amino acids. The germline V gene has CDR1 KGHSH and CDR2 LQKENI. V was pared by 3 bases and J by 3 bases, with 7 bases of the junction left unmatched.

The rearrangement links TRBV7-3 to TRBJ1-1; unclear D gene. Trimming pared 8 bases from V and 1 base from J, leaving 17 bases between. The CDR3 length is 15 residues. Looked up from germline, CDR1 is SGHTA and CDR2 is FQGTGA. The CDR3 DNA sequence: TGTGCCAGCGGCGACTTAAAAGTTGGGAACACTGAAGCTTTCTTT. The encoded protein is CASGDLKVGNTEAFF.

This clone appeared a single time. V and J are TRBV27 and TRBJ1-2; 8 nucleotides agree with TRBD1. The CDR3 has 15 residues. V lost 5 bases, J lost 4 bases, and 9 bases stayed unmatched. Per germline, CDR1 MNHEY and CDR2 SMNVEV (reference sequence). CDR3 in amino acids: CASSPRTGTIYGYTF. CDR3 coding DNA: TGTGCCAGCAGTCCCCGGACAGGGACAATCTATGGCTACACCTTC.

This chain connects TRBV5-1 to TRBJ1-1; D gene unclear. V was clipped by 2 bases and J by 2 bases, with 7 bases between them. Germline V CDR1 and CDR2: SGHRS, YFSETQ. The CDR3 is 13 amino acids. The CDR3 reads CASSFEPNTEAFF. CDR3 coding DNA: TGCGCCAGCAGCTTTGAGCCCAACACTGAAGCTTTCTTT.

The chain couples TRBV5-1 to TRBJ2-5; TRBD1 might be the D (6 bases). Germline CDR1 reads SGHRS; CDR2 reads YFSETQ. The CDR3 has 13 amino acids. V was shortened by 5 bases and J by 2 bases, with 10 bases between the two germline ends. The CDR3 DNA reads as TGCGCCAGCAGACGGACAGCTCAAGAGACCCAGTACTTC. Its translation: CASRRTAQETQYF.

The V call is TRBV19, the J call TRBJ2-2, with D possibly TRBD2 on 5 matching bases. This CDR3 region has 14 residues. The germline V gene encodes CDR1 LNHDA and CDR2 SQIVND (reference sequence). V lost 0 bases to trimming and J lost 8 bases, with 10 bases between them. Written as DNA, the CDR3 is TGTGCCAGTAGTATAGAAGACCGACTAGGGGAGCTGTTTTTT. The encoded protein is CASSIEDRLGELFF.

The V gene is TRBV2, the J gene TRBJ1-2, with D possibly being TRBD1 (5 bases). There are 13 residues in the CDR3. The V end lost 4 bases, the J end lost 2 bases, and 8 bases lay between the germline ends. Looked up from germline, CDR1 is SNHLY and CDR2 is FYNNEI. The CDR3 here is CASSVDTNYGYTF. The CDR3 DNA reads as TGTGCCAGCAGTGTGGACACAAACTATGGCTACACCTTC. The full variable domain, completed using reference TRBV2 and TRBJ1-2, is EPEVTQTPSHQVTQMGQEVILRCVPISNHLYFYWYRQILGQKVEFLVSFYNNEISEKSEIFDDQFSVERPDGSNFTLKIRSTKLEDSAMYFCASSVDTNYGYTFGSGTRLTVV.